The clone carrying this T cell receptor beta chain occurred a few times. Its specificity is unknown. The sample comes from a study of T-cell memory formation after mild COVID-19. Notes on the study in general: The study detected some responding clones in pre-infection memory, suggesting cross-reactive memory joined. Mostly located in CM and EM were contracting CD4+ clones, with contracting CD8+ clones located in EMRA.

Per germline, CDR1 LGHNA and CDR2 YNFKEQ. V was trimmed by 0 bases and J by 5 bases, leaving 17 bases between them. The CDR3 sequence is 17 residues long. Via MiXCR, TCRdb re-called the 5' RACE reads, giving one row per CDR3 protein. The sample has hundreds of thousands of distinct CDR3 sequences, 17% seen once; the top ten hold about 8.6%. The material sequenced was PBMCs or a T cell subset sorted from them (not recorded which). The receptor was derived from an adult woman who had mild COVID-19 (a few samples of this study predate the infection). Cell type and time point are not known. The V gene is TRBV4-2, the J gene TRBJ2-1; a weak D match, TRBD2 (6 bases). The CDR3 reads CASSQERNGRWHNEQFF. The DNA for the CDR3 is TGTGCCAGCAGCCAAGAAAGGAACGGGAGATGGCACAATGAGCAGTTCTTC.